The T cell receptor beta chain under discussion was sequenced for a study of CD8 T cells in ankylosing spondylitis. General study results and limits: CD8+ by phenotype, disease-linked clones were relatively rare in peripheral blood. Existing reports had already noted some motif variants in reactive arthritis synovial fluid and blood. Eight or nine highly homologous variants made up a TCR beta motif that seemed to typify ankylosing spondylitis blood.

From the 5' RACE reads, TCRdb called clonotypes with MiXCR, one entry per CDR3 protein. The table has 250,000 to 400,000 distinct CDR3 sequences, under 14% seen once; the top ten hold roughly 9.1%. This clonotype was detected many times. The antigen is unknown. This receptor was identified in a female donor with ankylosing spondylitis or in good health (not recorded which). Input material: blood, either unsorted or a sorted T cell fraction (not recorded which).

The CDR3 is CASSESEETQYF. As DNA, the CDR3 is TGTGCCAGCAGTGAATCGGAGGAGACCCAGTACTTC. The rearrangement links TRBV25-1 to TRBJ2-5; D is ambiguous. The CDR3 consists of 12 residues. With 1 base removed from V and 5 bases from J, the gap between germline ends came to 5 bases. Germline assignment: CDR1 MGHDK and CDR2 SYGVNS.